A selection of T cell receptor beta chains follows, all from one sample in a study of T cells after posttransplantation cyclophosphamide. The protocol was immunoSEQ multiplex PCR, while the TCRdb copy is restricted to in-frame clones and leaves out a portion. There are about 12,000 clones in the sample, none observed a single time. Sequenced sample: PBMCs. These receptors originate from a woman in her thirties or forties in good health, CMV-negative, and a related stem cell transplant donor. Each CDR3 is given with its conserved first and last residue. The D gene is left open where the match is weak. Clone size is not always given. Where it is, it says once, few, many or a class for expanded clones.

TRBV15	many	15	TRBJ2-1	-	TGTGCCACCAGCAGATCCGGGACAAAGTACAATGAGCAGTTCTTC	CATSRSGTKYNEQFF
TRBV5-4	many	18	TRBJ2-1	TRBD2	TGTGCCAGCAGCTTGGATGGGATCCGACTAGCGGCCTACAATGAGCAGTTCTTC	CASSLDGIRLAAYNEQFF
TRBV6-6	many	14	TRBJ1-3	-	TGTGCCAGCAGCCAGGGCCCCTCTGGAAACACCATATATTTT	CASSQGPSGNTIYF
TRBV2	many	15	TRBJ2-7	TRBD2	TGTGCCAGCAGATTCGGGGGGGCGCGGTCCTACGAGCAGTACTTC	CASRFGGARSYEQYF
TRBV6-9	many	17	TRBJ1-5	TRBD1	TGTGCCAGCAGTTCACAAACCGGACAGGTAAGTTATCAGCCCCAGCATTTT	CASSSQTGQVSYQPQHF
TRBV19	many	15	TRBJ1-5	-	TGTGCCAGTAGTGGAGGGGTCGGCAGCAATCAGCCCCAGCATTTT	CASSGGVGSNQPQHF
TRBV15	-	15	TRBJ1-6	-	TGTGCCACCAGCAGAGGGCAGGGGCAGGGTTCACCCCTCCACTTT	CATSRGQGQGSPLHF
TRBV12-3/TRBV12-4	many	13	TRBJ2-7	-	TGTGCCAGCAGCCTTGGAGGGCACTACGAGCAGTACTTC	CASSLGGHYEQYF
TRBV28	many	17	TRBJ2-5	TRBD2	TGTGCCAGCAGCCCTCTAGCGGGGGGCCGGCGAGAAGAGACCCAGTACTTC	CASSPLAGGRREETQYF
TRBV7-6	-	12	TRBJ2-5	-	TGTGCCAGCAGCTCAAACTATGGGACCCAGTACTTC	CASSSNYGTQYF
TRBV9	few	15	TRBJ1-3	TRBD1	TGTGCCAGCAGCGTAGGCGGGACAGGGGGAAACACCATATATTTT	CASSVGGTGGNTIYF
TRBV19	many	13	TRBJ2-7	TRBD1	TGTGCCAGTAGTATAGGACAGGGAAACGAGCAGTACTTC	CASSIGQGNEQYF
TRBV5-1	many	12	TRBJ2-1	-	TGCGCCAGCGCACCGAACGGGACACCGTGGTTCTTC	CASAPNGTPWFF
TRBV6-2/TRBV6-3	few	13	TRBJ1-6	-	TGTGCCAGCAGTTACAGGGTTGGATCACCCCTCCACTTT	CASSYRVGSPLHF
TRBV12-3/TRBV12-4	many	15	TRBJ1-5	-	TGTGCCAGCAGTCAGGGGTTTTTGAGCAATCAGCCCCAGCATTTT	CASSQGFLSNQPQHF
TRBV9	many	14	TRBJ2-2	-	TGTGCCAGCAGCGTAGTGGAAAGGGCCGGGGAGCTGTTTTTT	CASSVVERAGELFF
TRBV19	many	14	TRBJ2-5	TRBD2	TGTGCCAGTAGCCAAGGAAATAGCGGGGAGACCCAGTACTTC	CASSQGNSGETQYF
TRBV27	many	13	TRBJ2-1	-	TGTGCCAGCAGTAGGTTGCCTCCGAATGAGCAGTTCTTC	CASSRLPPNEQFF
TRBV5-5	many	14	TRBJ2-5	-	TGTGCCAGCAGCTCCCTTCGGGGATCCGAGACCCAGTACTTC	CASSSLRGSETQYF
TRBV2	many	11	TRBJ2-1	-	TGTGCCAGCGGTCGGTACAATGAGCAGTTCTTC	CASGRYNEQFF